This T cell receptor beta chain was found in a study of beta chain features in type 1 diabetes. The whole isolated RNA underwent reverse transcription, so sequencing captured expressed TCRB transcripts. Around 3.57 million reads was the average for naive, central memory and regulatory T cell samples. Assay: immunoSEQ multiplex PCR; the TCRdb copy retains only in-frame clones and omits some. Among roughly 610,000 clones listed, roughly 15% were seen once. This CDR3 comprises 16 residues. V shed 4 bases and J 5 bases; nucleotides not matched to a gene: 8. The germline V gene has CDR1 LGHNA and CDR2 YNFKEQ. This clone was counted only a few times. Its antigen is currently unknown. Study findings and constraints: The naive, central memory and Treg TCRB repertoires of patients appeared to be more similar to one another than those of healthy donors.

The sequence was obtained from a man aged 18-30 years in good health. Sequenced sample: naive CD4+ T cells from blood. The V gene is TRBV4-2, the J gene TRBJ2-3; 11 nucleotides align to TRBD2. This CDR3 is CASSLASGRFKDTQYF. In DNA, the CDR3 is TGTGCCAGCAGCCTAGCTAGCGGGAGGTTCAAAGATACGCAGTATTTT.